A single sample gave rise to the 27 T cell receptor beta chains below, sequenced in a study of blood T cell repertoires in COVID-19. Clones were read by immunoSEQ multiplex PCR, and TCRdb kept only the in-frame ones, dropping some. The data show tens of thousands of clones, with just over 90% seen just once and about 0.34% held by the top ten. Material: peripheral blood. Source of these receptors: a man in his fifties or sixties with COVID-19, enrolled during active disease.

This clone was seen once. The chain joins TRBV7-2 to TRBJ2-3, with a weak D call TRBD2 (5 bases). This CDR3 is 16 amino acids long. Trimming took off 6 bases at V and 0 bases at J, with 16 bases between the two ends. Germline CDR1 SGHTA, CDR2 FQGNSA. The CDR3 loop is CASSIVAIPSTDTQYF. CDR3 coding DNA: TGTGCCAGCAGTATTGTAGCGATACCGAGCACAGATACGCAGTATTTT.

CDR3 sequence reads: CASSPRGGRIETQYF. The CDR3, as DNA: TGTGCCAGCAGCCCCAGGGGCGGGAGGATAGAGACCCAGTACTTC. V and J are TRBV7-6 and TRBJ2-5; the match to TRBD2 covers 8 bases. J gave up 4 bases and V 5 bases, and 9 bases lay outside the gene matches. The CDR3 is 15 residues long. Germline-derived CDR1 and CDR2 are SGHVS and FNYEAQ.

The DNA of the CDR3 is TGTGCCAGCAGTTGGGACAGGGCTGGCTACACCTTC. Translated: CASSWDRAGYTF. The chain employs TRBV12-3 or TRBV12-4 and TRBJ1-2, with TRBD1 identical over 9 bases. This CDR3 is built from 12 residues. Trimming took 4 bases from V and 7 from J; bases not matched to a gene: 1.

As DNA, the CDR3 is TGTGCCAGCACCAGGGACAGGGAAAACTATGGCTACACCTTC. Translating it yields CASTRDRENYGYTF. The chain joins TRBV2 to TRBJ1-2, with 9 positions matching TRBD1. Germline V gives CDR1 SNHLY, CDR2 FYNNEI. The junction had 5 bases not matched to a gene; V was cut back by 7 bases and J by 2 bases. The CDR3 totals 14 residues. The whole variable domain, remainder taken from reference TRBV2 and TRBJ1-2, is EPEVTQTPSHQVTQMGQEVILRCVPISNHLYFYWYRQILGQKVEFLVSFYNNEISEKSEIFDDQFSVERPDGSNFTLKIRSTKLEDSAMYFCASTRDRENYGYTFGSGTRLTVV.

The sample holds one count of this clone. This chain connects TRBV2 to TRBJ2-1; 7 bases match TRBD2. The J segment lost 1 base and the V segment lost 8 bases, leaving 5 bases of the junction unmatched. The germline V gene encodes CDR1 SNHLY and CDR2 FYNNEI. The CDR3 loop spans 14 amino acids. CDR3 in amino acids: CASAREKSYNEQFF. The CDR3 DNA reads as TGTGCCAGCGCGCGGGAGAAATCCTACAATGAGCAGTTCTTC.

The CDR3 DNA reads as TGTGCCAGCAGCCCACAGACATCCTCCTCATACAATGAGCAGTTCTTC. It is translated as CASSPQTSSSYNEQFF. The gene calls are TRBV9 and TRBJ2-1; D not resolved. The V gene's germline CDR1 is SGDLS and CDR2 YYNGEE. V was trimmed by 4 bases and J by 4 bases, leaving 18 bases between them. The CDR3 has 16 amino acids.

The chain employs TRBV3-1 (or the pseudogene TRBV3-2) and TRBJ1-1; 7 bases match TRBD1. Germline CDR1 reads LGHDT; CDR2 reads YNNKEL (reference sequence). Trimming at V came to 3 bases and at J to 7 bases, leaving 11 bases not matched to a gene. CDR3 length: 15 amino acids. The CDR3 sequence is CASSHSGGTAHEAFF. The CDR3, as DNA: TGTGCCAGCAGCCATTCCGGAGGGACAGCCCATGAAGCTTTCTTT.

The chain combines TRBV7-2 with TRBJ2-7; D is undetermined. The germline CDR1 and CDR2 sequences are SGHTA and FQGNSA. This CDR3 has 13 amino acids. V was pared by 2 bases and J by 2 bases, with 7 bases between. CDR3 bases: TGTGCCAGCAGCTTAAATACAGCCTACGAGCAGTACTTC. Protein: CASSLNTAYEQYF.

In nucleotides, the CDR3 is TGTGCCAGCAGACTAGGACAGGGGGAGACCCAGTACTTC. As protein: CASRLGQGETQYF. The V gene is TRBV12-3 or TRBV12-4, the J gene TRBJ2-5; TRBD1 matches 9 bases. This CDR3 has 13 amino acids. The ends lost 6 bases at V and 5 bases at J; junction bases unmatched: 4.

The chain joins TRBV11-2 to TRBJ1-3, with TRBD1 as a possible D gene (6 bases). This CDR3 spans 15 amino acids. V was cut by 3 bases and J by 2 bases, with 11 bases left in between. Per germline, CDR1 SGHAT and CDR2 FQNNGV. The CDR3 DNA sequence: TGTGCCAGCAGCTTTTCAGGGGTTACTGGAAACACCATATATTTT. It specifies CASSFSGVTGNTIYF.

The genes are TRBV19 and TRBJ1-5; no firm D call. Germline lookup yields CDR1 LNHDA and CDR2 SQIVND (reference sequence). The CDR3 contains 14 residues. V was shortened by 3 bases and J by 0 bases, with 6 bases between the two germline ends. The CDR3 DNA reads TGTGCCAGTAGTATCCGGGTTAGCAATCAGCCCCAGCATTTT. Translation: CASSIRVSNQPQHF.

The rearrangement links TRBV5-4 to TRBJ2-2; D is unresolved. CDR1 is SGHNT and CDR2 is YYREEE in the germline V gene (reference sequence). The V gene lost 4 bases and the J gene lost 1 base, with 8 bases spanning the gap. The CDR3 spans 14 residues. Written as DNA, the CDR3 is TGTGCCAGCAGCGTCGCAGGGAACACCGGGGAGCTGTTTTTT. Protein product: CASSVAGNTGELFF.

This rearrangement joins TRBV28 to TRBJ2-7; TRBD2 might be the D (5 bases). The CDR3 spans 14 residues. Germline CDR1 reads MDHEN; CDR2 reads SYDVKM. The V end lost 5 bases, the J end lost 2 bases, and 13 bases lay between the germline ends. Written as DNA, the CDR3 is TGTGCCAGCAGTCCCTCTCTCGGGGCCTACGAGCAGTACTTC. Encoded protein: CASSPSLGAYEQYF. Full variable domain (remainder filled in from reference TRBV28 and TRBJ2-7): DVKVTQSSRYLVKRTGEKVFLECVQDMDHENMFWYRQDPGLGLRLIYFSYDVKMKEKGDIPEGYSVSREKKERFSLILESASTNQTSMYLCASSPSLGAYEQYFGPGTRLTVT.

This clone was observed a single time. The chain employs TRBV2 and TRBJ1-4; D not resolved. Germline CDR1 and CDR2: SNHLY and FYNNEI. V lost 7 bases, J lost 3 bases, and 21 bases lay in between. This CDR3 is built from 17 residues. The chain's CDR3 is CASTDITRSASNEKLFF. The CDR3 region has the DNA TGTGCCAGCACCGACATTACCCGTTCGGCCTCTAATGAAAAACTGTTTTTT.

This rearrangement joins TRBV21-1 to TRBJ1-4; TRBD1 reflects the table's D call only, with no check against the DNA. TRBV21-1 is termed a pseudogene. The CDR3 is made up of 14 amino acids. This chain's CDR3 is CASSPDRRNEKLFF. The CDR3, as DNA: TGTGCCAGCAGCCCCGACAGACGAAATGAAAAACTGTTTTTT.

This rearrangement joins TRBV15 to TRBJ2-7, with 11 bases matching TRBD2. The V segment lost 0 bases and the J segment 5 bases; nucleotides outside the gene matches: 3. There are 15 residues in the CDR3. Germline V lookup: CDR1 LNHNV, CDR2 YYDKDF (reference sequence). CDR3 nucleotides: TGTGCCACCAGCAGAGATCTAGCGGGAGGACACGAGCAGTACTTC. It yields the protein CATSRDLAGGHEQYF.

The rearrangement links TRBV2 to TRBJ2-1; 14 bases map to TRBD2. Trimming at V came to 5 bases and at J to 5 bases, leaving 5 bases not matched to a gene. Germline V gene lookup returns CDR1 SNHLY and CDR2 FYNNEI. The CDR3 consists of 16 residues. Here the CDR3 reads CASSRPGLAGDNEQFF. The CDR3 DNA sequence: TGTGCCAGCAGTAGGCCGGGACTAGCGGGGGACAATGAGCAGTTCTTC.

The chain links TRBV27 to TRBJ2-7; a possible D gene is TRBD2 (6 bases). CDR1 and CDR2 (germline): MNHEY, SMNVEV (reference sequence). Trimming pared 5 bases from V and 1 base from J, leaving 18 bases between. The CDR3 totals 16 residues. The CDR3 here is CASSPYSHGGSYEQYF. In nucleotides, the CDR3 is TGTGCCAGCAGTCCCTATTCACACGGGGGATCCTACGAGCAGTACTTC.

The rearrangement links TRBV4-1 to TRBJ1-4; no reliable D call. The ends were cut back, 1 base at V and 7 bases at J, with 10 bases in the middle. CDR1 and CDR2 (germline): MGHRA, YSYEKL. This CDR3 comprises 14 residues. The CDR3 spells CASSQGLGSEKLFF. The CDR3 coding sequence is TGCGCCAGCAGCCAAGGTCTCGGGAGTGAAAAACTGTTTTTT.

The J gene is TRBJ2-7, the V gene TRBV19, with D perhaps matching TRBD2 (5 bases). The germline V gene encodes CDR1 LNHDA and CDR2 SQIVND (reference sequence). The CDR3 is made up of 15 amino acids. Trimming removed 3 bases at V and 3 bases at J, with 15 bases between. The CDR3 DNA follows: TGTGCCAGTAGTATTCGTACAGCGGCGGGCTACGAGCAGTACTTC. It specifies CASSIRTAAGYEQYF.

This clone appeared a few times. The chain recombines TRBV5-4 with TRBJ2-7, with TRBD2 matching 8 bases. Germline lookup yields CDR1 SGHNT and CDR2 YYREEE (reference sequence). The CDR3 totals 15 residues. V trimming: 0 bases; J trimming: 7 bases; junction bases outside the gene matches: 9. The CDR3 spells CASSLALAGSGEQYF. The CDR3 region has the DNA TGTGCCAGCAGCTTGGCGCTAGCGGGCTCGGGGGAGCAGTACTTC.

V usage is TRBV28 and J usage is TRBJ2-2, with TRBD1 matching over 8 bases. Germline V gene lookup returns CDR1 MDHEN and CDR2 SYDVKM. J gave up 7 bases and V 7 bases, and 8 bases lay outside the gene matches. This CDR3 is built from 14 residues. CDR3 nucleotides: TGTGCCAGCACCCCAGGACAGGGCCACGGGGAGCTGTTTTTT. Protein sequence: CASTPGQGHGELFF. The complete variable domain, with remaining parts taken from reference TRBV28 and TRBJ2-2, reads DVKVTQSSRYLVKRTGEKVFLECVQDMDHENMFWYRQDPGLGLRLIYFSYDVKMKEKGDIPEGYSVSREKKERFSLILESASTNQTSMYLCASTPGQGHGELFFGEGSRLTVL.

CDR3 protein: CASSVVAGKTGELFF. The CDR3 DNA reads TGTGCCAGCAGCGTAGTTGCAGGGAAAACCGGGGAGCTGTTTTTT. The rearrangement joins TRBV9 to TRBJ2-2, with D maybe TRBD1 (5 bases). From germline, CDR1 is SGDLS and CDR2 YYNGEE. Trimming took off 0 bases at V and 5 bases at J, with 11 bases between the two ends. The CDR3 has 15 amino acids.

This chain joins TRBV9 and TRBJ2-5, with D possibly TRBD1 on 6 matching bases. Per germline, CDR1 SGDLS and CDR2 YYNGEE. Trimming took off 0 bases at V and 0 bases at J, with 12 bases between the two ends. This CDR3 has 16 amino acids. The CDR3 DNA sequence: TGTGCCAGCAGCGTAGGGGTGAGGGGGTACCAAGAGACCCAGTACTTC. Encoded protein: CASSVGVRGYQETQYF.

V usage is TRBV24-1 and J usage is TRBJ2-1; 7 nucleotides line up with TRBD2. Unmatched junction bases numbered 18, after V lost 4 bases and J lost 1 base. This CDR3 spans 20 amino acids. Germline V gene sequence: CDR1 KGHDR, CDR2 SFDVKD. The CDR3 DNA sequence: TGTGCCACCAGTGACCCGCCAGGGAGGGGAGGGAGCCATTCCTACAATGAGCAGTTCTTC. Protein: CATSDPPGRGGSHSYNEQFF.

The chain links TRBV28 to TRBJ1-6; tentative D call: TRBD1 (6 bases). CDR1 MDHEN and CDR2 SYDVKM come from the germline V gene. The CDR3 is made up of 14 amino acids. Trimming stripped 5 bases from V and 7 bases from J, with 12 bases between. The CDR3 protein is CASSTGTPNSPLHF. In DNA form, the CDR3 reads TGTGCCAGCAGTACCGGGACACCCAATTCACCCCTCCACTTT.

The V call is TRBV28, the J call TRBJ2-7, with 7 bases fitting TRBD2. J gave up 1 base and V 7 bases, and 7 bases lay outside the gene matches. The CDR3 sequence is 14 residues long. From germline, CDR1 is MDHEN and CDR2 SYDVKM. In nucleotides, the CDR3 is TGTGCCAGCACCCCCGGGGGGAGGTCCTACGAGCAGTACTTC. The encoded protein is CASTPGGRSYEQYF.